Presented here are 3 T cell receptor beta chains from one specimen sequenced in a study of blood T cell repertoires in COVID-19. This table comes from immunoSEQ multiplex PCR, and its TCRdb copy is limited to in-frame clones, with some not included. The sample lists about 280,000 clones; 70% to 90% were seen once. The sequenced sample was peripheral blood. Every receptor here comes from a man aged 18 to 29 with active or convalescent COVID-19.

The chain joins TRBV2 to TRBJ2-5; no clear D gene. CDR1 is SNHLY and CDR2 is FYNNEI in the germline V gene. The CDR3 is made up of 13 amino acids. V lost 6 bases to trimming and J lost 3 bases, with 11 bases between them. Here the CDR3 reads CASRMVLKETQYF. CDR3 nucleotide sequence: TGTGCCAGCAGGATGGTCCTAAAAGAGACCCAGTACTTC. Full variable domain (missing parts from reference TRBV2 and TRBJ2-5): EPEVTQTPSHQVTQMGQEVILRCVPISNHLYFYWYRQILGQKVEFLVSFYNNEISEKSEIFDDQFSVERPDGSNFTLKIRSTKLEDSAMYFCASRMVLKETQYFGPGTRLLVL.

The chain combines TRBV7-2 with TRBJ1-4, with TRBD1 matching over 7 bases. Germline V gene lookup returns CDR1 SGHTA and CDR2 FQGNSA. The trim removed 5 bases at V and 4 bases at J, leaving 7 bases unmatched. CDR3 length: 15 residues. CDR3 amino acids: CASSAGQMDNEKLFF. The CDR3 DNA sequence: TGTGCCAGCAGCGCGGGACAGATGGATAATGAAAAACTGTTTTTT.

The chain carries TRBV6-2 or TRBV6-3 and TRBJ1-1, with D unclear. Germline lookup yields CDR1 MNHEY and CDR2 SVGEGT. The CDR3 is 17 residues long. Trimming removed 0 bases at V and 4 bases at J, with 18 bases between. For the CDR3, the DNA is TGTGCCAGCAGTTACTCGAGAGTGAGCGGAAACCGCACTGAAGCTTTCTTT. Its translation is CASSYSRVSGNRTEAFF.